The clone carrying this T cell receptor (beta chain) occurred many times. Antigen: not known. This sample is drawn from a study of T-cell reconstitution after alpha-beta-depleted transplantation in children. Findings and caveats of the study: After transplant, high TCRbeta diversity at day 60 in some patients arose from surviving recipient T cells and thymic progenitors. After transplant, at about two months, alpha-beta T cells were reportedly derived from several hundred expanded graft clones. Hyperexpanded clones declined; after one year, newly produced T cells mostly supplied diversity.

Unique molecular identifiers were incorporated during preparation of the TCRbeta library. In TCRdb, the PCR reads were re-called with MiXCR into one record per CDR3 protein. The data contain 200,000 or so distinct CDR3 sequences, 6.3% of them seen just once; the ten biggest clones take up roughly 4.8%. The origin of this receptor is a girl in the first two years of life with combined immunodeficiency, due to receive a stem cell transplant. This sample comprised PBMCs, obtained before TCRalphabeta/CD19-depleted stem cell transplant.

CDR3 residues: CASSSRSSSYNEQFF. CDR3 DNA sequence: TGTGCCAGCAGCTCACGGTCGAGCTCCTACAATGAGCAGTTCTTC. The chain joins TRBV7-3 to TRBJ2-1; no definite D call. The germline V gene has CDR1 SGHTA and CDR2 FQGTGA. The germline V and J ends were trimmed by 4 bases and 0 bases, with 10 bases remaining between them. This CDR3 region has 15 residues.